Listed below are T cell receptor beta chains from one sample, sequenced in a study of control samples from healthy donors and cancer patients. Data came from immunoSEQ multiplex PCR; TCRdb stores just in-frame clones and leaves some out. The table includes about 120,000 clones, roughly 87% detected once. The sample taken for sequencing was blood. These receptor sequences come from a man aged 18 to 35 in good health. CDR3s include the opening cysteine and the closing phenylalanine or tryptophan. The D gene is left open where the match is weak. Size values are once, few and many counts, or a class for expanded clones, and some rows have none.

j_call	v_call	d_call	clone_size	cdr3_nt	cdr3_aa
TRBJ2-1	TRBV3-1/TRBV3-2	TRBD1	NA	TGTGCCAGCAGCACCCGGACAGGGGAAAATGAGCAGTTCTTC	CASSTRTGENEQFF
TRBJ2-1	TRBV9	TRBD2	once	TGTGCCAGCAGCCGGACTAGCGGCAATGAGCAGTTCTTC	CASSRTSGNEQFF
TRBJ2-3	TRBV4-3	NA	NA	TGCGCCAGCAGCCAAGATCTCGATACGCAGTATTTT	CASSQDLDTQYF
TRBJ2-3	TRBV9	NA	NA	TGTGCCAGCAGCGTTTCGGGCGGCACAGATACGCAGTATTTT	CASSVSGGTDTQYF
TRBJ1-2	TRBV5-1	TRBD1	NA	TGCGCCAGCAGCTTGGAGTCGGGACAGGGCTATGGCTACACCTTC	CASSLESGQGYGYTF
TRBJ2-7	TRBV7-3	NA	once	TGTGCCAGCAGCTTAGTTGACTCGGCGCTTGACGAGCAGTACTTC	CASSLVDSALDEQYF
TRBJ2-7	TRBV9	NA	NA	TGTGCCAGCAGCGCGAAAGACAGCTCGAGCTCCTACGAGCAGTACTTC	CASSAKDSSSSYEQYF
TRBJ1-1	TRBV30	NA	NA	TGTGCCTGGACCGTCCGGAGGGGAGTGAACACTGAAGCTTTCTTT	CAWTVRRGVNTEAFF
TRBJ1-1	TRBV19	NA	NA	TGTGCCAGTAGTCCGGACGGATTGAACACTGAAGCTTTCTTT	CASSPDGLNTEAFF
TRBJ2-1	TRBV19	TRBD2	NA	TGTGCCAGTAGTATAAAAGCGGGAGTATCAAGTTGGGGCAATGAGCAGTTCTTC	CASSIKAGVSSWGNEQFF
TRBJ2-5	TRBV14	TRBD1	NA	TGTGCCAGCAGCTCGACAGGGGTGTGGGAGACCCAGTACTTC	CASSSTGVWETQYF
TRBJ2-6	TRBV9	NA	NA	TGTGCCAGCAGCGTAGGTGGGTCTGGGGCCAACGTCCTGACTTTC	CASSVGGSGANVLTF
TRBJ1-5	TRBV7-9	NA	NA	TGTGCCAGCAGCACCACCCAGGCAAATCAGCCCCAGCATTTT	CASSTTQANQPQHF
TRBJ2-7	TRBV11-3	TRBD2	NA	TGTGCCAGCAGCCCGGGAGGCCTACCGGGCGTCTACGAGCAGTACTTC	CASSPGGLPGVYEQYF
TRBJ2-7	TRBV10-3	NA	NA	TGTGCCATCAGATACGACAGGACCTCCTACGAGCAGTACTTC	CAIRYDRTSYEQYF
TRBJ1-1	TRBV14	TRBD1	NA	TGTGCCAGCAGCCGGGGTCGAGATAGTAGCTCCCGGGACAGGGGGCAGGCTGAAGCTTTCTTT	CASSRGRDSSSRDRGQAEAFF
TRBJ2-3	TRBV7-9	NA	NA	TGTGCCAGCAGCTTAGTAGGGGATCGAACCCCGCAAGGTACGCAGTATTTT	CASSLVGDRTPQGTQYF
TRBJ1-4	TRBV19	TRBD1	NA	TGTGCCAGTAGTCCACAGGGGATAAATGAAAAACTGTTTTTT	CASSPQGINEKLFF
TRBJ2-7	TRBV6-5	NA	NA	TGTGCCAGCAGTACCTTCGACGGTACCTACGAGCAGTACTTC	CASSTFDGTYEQYF
TRBJ2-5	TRBV20-1	NA	NA	TGCAGTGCTGGGCGGTTTGGGGCCCAGTACTTC	CSAGRFGAQYF
TRBJ2-7	TRBV7-2	TRBD2	NA	TGTGCCAGCAGCCCCAGTAGCGGGAGAGGATCCTACGAGCAGTACTTC	CASSPSSGRGSYEQYF
TRBJ1-1	TRBV12-5	TRBD1	NA	TGTGCTAGTGGTCGGGGGGACAGGGGGTTCGGCACTGAAGCTTTCTTT	CASGRGDRGFGTEAFF
TRBJ1-5	TRBV10-1	NA	few	TGCGCCAGCACCACAGACAGTTATAGCAATCAGCCCCAGCATTTT	CASTTDSYSNQPQHF
TRBJ2-1	TRBV6-5	NA	once	TGTGCCAGCATGGGCCGCATCCTTGCAACTGAGCAGTTCTTC	CASMGRILATEQFF
TRBJ2-7	TRBV5-1	TRBD1	NA	TGCGCCAGCAGCTACGGGACAGGGGGATTCGAGCAGTACTTC	CASSYGTGGFEQYF
TRBJ2-1	TRBV27	NA	NA	TGTGCCAGCAGGTTCGCGACTAGACAGTTCAATGAGCAGTTCTTC	CASRFATRQFNEQFF
TRBJ1-3	TRBV30	NA	NA	TGTGCCTGGAGGCGGGACGGCTGGTCTGGAAACACCATATATTTT	CAWRRDGWSGNTIYF
TRBJ2-3	TRBV7-3	TRBD1	NA	TGTGCCAGCAGCAGAGGGACAGGGGGGGCCGATACGCAGTATTTT	CASSRGTGGADTQYF